The next 25 T cell receptor beta chains were all read from a single sample in a study of response to subunit inactivated influenza vaccine. TCRdb itself ran the RT-PCR reads through MiXCR, one entry per CDR3 protein. The data show 500,000 to 550,000 distinct CDR3 sequences, under 30% seen once. These data were also filed under a second study, of T cells expressing NK-cell markers. As that study records: TCR beta cDNA was made by 5'RACE template switching with UMIs.

The source material was CD4+ T cells sorted from PBMCs, sampled roughly 12 days after vaccination. The receptor source for this set is a man aged 50 to 59 who received an inactivated influenza vaccine.

V and J are TRBV6-2 or TRBV6-3 and TRBJ2-5; D is perhaps TRBD2 (5 bases). The V end lost 7 bases, the J end lost 1 base, and 10 bases lay between the germline ends. Germline loops: CDR1 MNHEY, CDR2 SVGEGT. The CDR3 extends over 13 amino acids. The CDR3 sequence is CASTRSGQETQYF. CDR3 nucleotide sequence: TGTGCCAGCACTCGGAGCGGCCAAGAGACCCAGTACTTC.

A few counts support this clonotype. The rearrangement uses TRBV12-3 or TRBV12-4 and TRBJ2-6; D unresolved. Between the trimmed V and J ends, which lost 6 bases and 0 bases, there was a span of 6 bases. This CDR3 is built from 14 residues. CDR3 protein: CASRPYSGANVLTF. CDR3 DNA sequence: TGTGCCAGCAGACCGTACTCTGGGGCCAACGTCCTGACTTTC.

This clonotype was observed a few times. The V and J genes are TRBV3-1 and TRBJ2-1; 12 bases are shared with TRBD2. CDR1 and CDR2 from the germline V gene are LGHDT and YNNKEL (reference sequence). The CDR3 covers 15 residues. Trimming took 3 bases from V and 10 from J; bases not matched to a gene: 7. CDR3 sequence: CASSHLAGGPREQFF. In DNA, the CDR3 is TGTGCCAGCAGCCATCTAGCGGGGGGGCCTCGGGAGCAGTTCTTC.

This clonotype was seen ten or more times. This chain links TRBV29-1 with TRBJ2-1, with TRBD1 matching 8 bases. CDR1 SQVTM and CDR2 ANQGSEA come from the germline V gene. This CDR3 comprises 14 residues. Trimming took 7 bases from V and 9 from J; bases not matched to a gene: 14. CDR3 amino acids: CSASSQQGGTEQFF. The CDR3 DNA is TGCAGCGCCTCGTCCCAACAGGGGGGAACTGAGCAGTTCTTC.

V usage is TRBV9 and J usage is TRBJ1-5; D may be TRBD1 (6 bases). CDR1 and CDR2 (germline): SGDLS, YYNGEE. The CDR3 is made up of 15 amino acids. V was trimmed by 2 bases and J by 1 base, leaving 10 bases between them. This chain's CDR3 is CASSVGGLSNQPQHF. CDR3 DNA sequence: TGTGCCAGCAGCGTTGGGGGCTTGAGCAATCAGCCCCAGCATTTT. Full variable domain (remainder filled in from reference TRBV9 and TRBJ1-5): DSGVTQTPKHLITATGQRVTLRCSPRSGDLSVYWYQQSLDQGLQFLIQYYNGEERAKGNILERFSAQQFPDLHSELNLSSLELGDSALYFCASSVGGLSNQPQHFGDGTRLSIL.

The chain links TRBV5-4 to TRBJ2-7, with a tentative D call TRBD1 (5 bases). The CDR3 covers 12 residues. The V end was cut by 1 base, the J end by 5 bases, with 7 bases between. CDR1 and CDR2 from the germline V gene are SGHNT and YYREEE (reference sequence). CDR3 bases: TGTGCCAGCAGCTTGCCCAGGGACGAGCAGTACTTC. The encoded protein is CASSLPRDEQYF.

The chain is built from TRBV5-1 and TRBJ2-1; D is perhaps TRBD1 (8 bases). Trimming removed 4 bases at V and 12 bases at J, with 26 bases between. The CDR3 loop spans 16 amino acids. Germline assignment: CDR1 SGHRS and CDR2 YFSETQ. CDR3 bases: TGCGCCAGCAGCGCCCAGGGGGCCTCCGGGGTAGCGGGGCAGTTCTTC. Its translation: CASSAQGASGVAGQFF.

In this sample, this clonotype turned up a few times. V gene TRBV20-1 combines with J gene TRBJ1-1, with a weak D call TRBD1 (6 bases). Between the trimmed V and J ends, which lost 2 bases and 5 bases, there was a span of 15 bases. This CDR3 is built from 14 residues. The germline CDR1 and CDR2 sequences are DFQATT and SNEGSKA (reference sequence). CDR3 in DNA: TGCAGTGCTAGAATGGGACAAAAGAGGACTGAAGCTTTCTTT. It is translated as CSARMGQKRTEAFF.

The CDR3, as DNA: TGTGCCAGCAGCCCTGACGGTCCTTATGGTGGCTACACCTTC. Residues: CASSPDGPYGGYTF. V and J are TRBV7-9 and TRBJ1-2; D uncertain. This CDR3 contains 14 residues. Germline values: CDR1 SEHNR, CDR2 FQNEAQ (reference sequence). Trimming took 5 bases from V and 7 from J, leaving 17 bases between them.

The chain has TRBV12-3 or TRBV12-4 and TRBJ1-2; D perhaps matches TRBD1 (6 bases). CDR3 length: 15 amino acids. Trimming took off 2 bases at V and 0 bases at J, with 10 bases between the two ends. The CDR3 region has the DNA TGTGCCAGCAGTTTAAAGGGGGACGCTAACTATGGCTACACCTTC. Protein sequence: CASSLKGDANYGYTF.

There are many counts of this clonotype. The chain uses TRBV20-1 and TRBJ2-3; D unclear. The CDR3 extends over 13 amino acids. Trimming took off 5 bases at V and 8 bases at J, with 17 bases between the two ends. The germline CDR1 and CDR2 sequences are DFQATT and SNEGSKA (reference sequence). CDR3 nucleotide sequence: TGCAGTGCTCCTCCCCCGTCAATCTCTACGCAGTATTTT. This codes for CSAPPPSISTQYF.

The chain carries TRBV10-3 and TRBJ1-1; D is unclear. V was clipped by 6 bases and J by 11 bases, with 25 bases between them. CDR3 size: 15 residues. Germline V CDR1 and CDR2: ENHRY, SYGVKD. The CDR3, as DNA: TGTGCCATCAGATCAGCGCTCTCCGGCCGTCGAGACGCTTTCTTT. Amino acid sequence: CAIRSALSGRRDAFF.

This clonotype has a handful of counts. This chain links TRBV6-5 with TRBJ2-1, with 9 bases that match TRBD2. The CDR3 is 19 residues long. The V and J ends lost 2 bases and 0 bases, in that order; junction bases with no gene match: 11. Germline CDR1 and CDR2: MNHEY and SVGAGI. The CDR3 DNA is TGTGCCAGCAGTTACCAGGTGGTAGCGGGGGCGAGCTCCTACAATGAGCAGTTCTTC. Its translation: CASSYQVVAGASSYNEQFF.

This clonotype was detected a few times. V usage is TRBV21-1 and J usage is TRBJ2-7; TRBD2 reflects the table's D call only, with no check against the DNA. TRBV21-1 is reported as a pseudogene. The CDR3 is 18 residues long. The CDR3 is CASSKKRQRNARAYEQYF. In DNA form, the CDR3 reads TGTGCCAGCAGCAAAAAAAGGCAGAGAAACGCGCGGGCCTACGAGCAGTACTTC.

The chain uses TRBV20-1 and TRBJ1-5; possibly TRBD1 for D (5 bases). Germline loops: CDR1 DFQATT, CDR2 SNEGSKA (reference sequence). The V end was cut by 5 bases, the J end by 3 bases, with 8 bases between. This CDR3 spans 12 amino acids. The CDR3 bases are TGCAGTGCTCAGGACAACAATCAGCCCCAGCATTTT. It translates to CSAQDNNQPQHF.

This clonotype showed up many times. CDR3 nucleotides: TGCGCCAGCAGCTTGGAAAAGGGGGCGCGCGCCACTGAAGCTTTCTTT. Encoded protein: CASSLEKGARATEAFF. This chain joins TRBV5-1 and TRBJ1-1, with 7 bases fitting TRBD1. V lost 0 bases, J lost 4 bases, and 9 bases stayed unmatched. In germline, CDR1 is SGHRS, CDR2 YFSETQ. The CDR3 extends over 16 amino acids.

The CDR3 loop reads CSASSSSARTNEKLFF. CDR3 in DNA: TGCAGTGCTAGTTCATCTTCGGCGCGAACTAATGAAAAACTGTTTTTT. This chain uses TRBV20-1 with TRBJ1-4; D is unresolved. The CDR3 spans 16 residues. The V and J ends lost 3 bases and 1 base respectively, with 15 bases between them. The germline V gene has CDR1 DFQATT and CDR2 SNEGSKA (reference sequence).

The gene calls are TRBV7-2 and TRBJ2-3; D ambiguous. The CDR3 totals 14 residues. Trimming took off 1 base at V and 2 bases at J, with 7 bases between the two ends. Germline V gives CDR1 SGHTA, CDR2 FQGNSA. CDR3 nucleotides: TGTGCCAGCAGCTTAGGGGTTTTCACAGATACGCAGTATTTT. This encodes CASSLGVFTDTQYF.

The V and J genes are TRBV11-2 and TRBJ2-7, with TRBD2 matching 9 bases. Germline V CDR1 and CDR2: SGHAT, FQNNGV. The length of the CDR3 is 15 residues. V shed 5 bases and J 2 bases; nucleotides not matched to a gene: 7. CDR3 DNA: TGTGCCAGCAGCAACCGACTAGCGGCCACCTACGAGCAGTACTTC. As protein: CASSNRLAATYEQYF.

This clonotype came up many times. The J gene is TRBJ2-7, the V gene TRBV7-2, with a weak D call TRBD1 (6 bases). Trimming stripped 5 bases from V and 1 base from J, with 12 bases between. Germline V lookup: CDR1 SGHTA, CDR2 FQGNSA. The CDR3 spans 14 residues. The CDR3 sequence: CASSIRQVSYEQYF. CDR3 in DNA: TGTGCCAGCAGCATCAGACAGGTTTCCTACGAGCAGTACTTC.

This clonotype was picked up a small number of times. The chain couples TRBV7-3 to TRBJ2-7; the D gene is possibly TRBD2 (6 bases). The germline V and J ends were trimmed by 5 bases and 5 bases, with 19 bases remaining between them. There are 15 residues in the CDR3. CDR1 and CDR2 (germline): SGHTA, FQGTGA. The CDR3 sequence: CASSPQAGQVNEQYF. The CDR3 DNA follows: TGTGCCAGCAGCCCGCAAGCGGGCCAAGTAAACGAGCAGTACTTC.

V is TRBV6-5 and J is TRBJ1-6; 11 bases match TRBD1. This CDR3 spans 16 amino acids. CDR1 is MNHEY, CDR2 SVGAGI, per germline. J gave up 7 bases and V 0 bases, and 2 bases lay outside the gene matches. CDR3 residues: CASSYSGQGGNSPLHF. The DNA of the CDR3 is TGTGCCAGCAGTTACTCGGGACAGGGGGGGAATTCACCCCTCCACTTT.

A few counts support this clonotype. The chain joins TRBV20-1 to TRBJ2-5; D is undetermined. Deletions cut 4 bases from V and 2 bases from J, with 5 bases between. CDR1 and CDR2 from the germline V gene are DFQATT and SNEGSKA (reference sequence). This CDR3 has 11 residues. CDR3 region: CSAIIQETQYF. Written as DNA, the CDR3 is TGCAGTGCTATCATACAAGAGACCCAGTACTTC.

CDR3 residues: CASTFSIGRETQYF. The CDR3 DNA sequence: TGTGCCAGCACCTTCTCAATTGGGAGGGAGACCCAGTACTTC. The rearrangement joins TRBV7-9 to TRBJ2-5, with a possible D match to TRBD2 (6 bases). V was clipped by 7 bases and J by 5 bases, with 17 bases between them. Germline assignment: CDR1 SEHNR and CDR2 FQNEAQ (reference sequence). CDR3 length equals 14 residues. The variable domain in full, with the rest retrieved from reference TRBV7-9 and TRBJ2-5, is DTGVSQNPRHKITKRGQNVTFRCDPISEHNRLYWYRQTLGQGPEFLTYFQNEAQLEKSRLLSDRFSAERPKGSFSTLEIQRTEQGDSAMYLCASTFSIGRETQYFGPGTRLLVL.

This clonotype was recorded a few times. The chain recombines TRBV3-1 with TRBJ1-1; no clear D. Trimming took 4 bases from V and 1 from J, leaving 13 bases between them. The length of the CDR3 is 15 residues. Germline V CDR1 and CDR2: LGHDT, YNNKEL (reference sequence). The CDR3 sequence is CASSPLVATNTEAFF. For the CDR3, the DNA is TGTGCCAGCAGCCCCTTGGTCGCGACGAACACTGAAGCTTTCTTT. Supplemented by reference TRBV3-1 and TRBJ1-1, the full variable domain reads DTAVSQTPKYLVTQMGNDKSIKCEQNLGHDTMYWYKQDSKKFLKIMFSYNNKELIINETVPNRFSPKSPDKAHLNLHINSLELGDSAVYFCASSPLVATNTEAFFGQGTRLTVV.